The rows below give T cell receptor beta chains drawn from one sample of a study of technical replicates of blood from a handful of donors. Only in-frame clones appear in the TCRdb table, and some are missing; sequencing was by immunoSEQ multiplex PCR. The data contain some 99,000 clones, roughly 96% of them seen just once; the ten biggest clones take up 0.2% to 0.25%. The sequencing input was T cells isolated from PBMCs. The source is a human donor in good health. Both conserved end residues are part of each CDR3. D genes are given only for firm matches. Size tells how often a clone was seen (once, few, many) or the class of an expanded clone, and some rows leave it out.

CDR3 protein: CASSSTSGGRDTQYF
CDR3 DNA: TGTGCCAGCTCATCAACTAGCGGGGGACGAGATACGCAGTATTTT
clone size: NA
J gene: TRBJ2-3
D gene: TRBD2
V gene: TRBV18

CDR3 protein: CASSPLAGDLNEQFF
CDR3 DNA: TGTGCCAGCTCACCACTAGCGGGAGACTTGAATGAGCAGTTCTTC
clone size: NA
J gene: TRBJ2-1
D gene: TRBD2
V gene: TRBV18

CDR3 protein: CSVRGGARDTQYF
CDR3 DNA: TGCAGCGTTCGAGGGGGGGCCAGAGATACGCAGTATTTT
clone size: NA
J gene: TRBJ2-3
D gene: NA
V gene: TRBV29-1

CDR3 protein: CASRTRTSGSYTGELFF
CDR3 DNA: TGTGCCAGCAGGACACGGACTAGCGGGAGTTACACCGGGGAGCTGTTTTTT
clone size: once
J gene: TRBJ2-2
D gene: TRBD2
V gene: TRBV5-4

CDR3 protein: CASSRIRPGQGTSDTQYF
CDR3 DNA: TGTGCCAGCAGCCGCATCCGGCCGGGACAGGGGACGTCAGATACGCAGTATTTT
clone size: NA
J gene: TRBJ2-3
D gene: TRBD1
V gene: TRBV7-9

CDR3 protein: CASSSGQASMGLYEGYTF
CDR3 DNA: TGTGCCAGCAGCTCCGGTCAAGCTTCCATGGGGCTCTATGAAGGCTACACCTTC
clone size: NA
J gene: TRBJ1-2
D gene: NA
V gene: TRBV9

CDR3 protein: CASSPSSNNEQFF
CDR3 DNA: TGTGCCAGCAGTCCCTCCAGTAACAATGAGCAGTTCTTC
clone size: NA
J gene: TRBJ2-1
D gene: NA
V gene: TRBV28

CDR3 protein: CASSQLDRGFGSPLHF
CDR3 DNA: TGTGCCAGCAGCCAATTGGACAGGGGGTTTGGTTCACCCCTCCACTTT
clone size: NA
J gene: TRBJ1-6
D gene: TRBD1
V gene: TRBV7-3

CDR3 protein: CASSPRTNPSPLHQETQYF
CDR3 DNA: TGTGCCAGCTCACCTAGGACAAATCCGTCTCCGCTTCACCAAGAGACCCAGTACTTC
clone size: once
J gene: TRBJ2-5
D gene: NA
V gene: TRBV18

CDR3 protein: CASSLNQGQGYEQFF
CDR3 DNA: TGTGCCAGCAGTTTAAACCAGGGTCAAGGCTATGAGCAGTTCTTC
clone size: NA
J gene: TRBJ2-1
D gene: NA
V gene: TRBV28

CDR3 protein: CASSPSAPINEKLFF
CDR3 DNA: TGTGCCAGCAGTCCAAGCGCCCCTATCAATGAAAAACTGTTTTTT
clone size: NA
J gene: TRBJ1-4
D gene: NA
V gene: TRBV28

CDR3 protein: CATQWTSASTDTQYF
CDR3 DNA: TGTGCCACCCAGTGGACTAGCGCGAGCACAGATACGCAGTATTTT
clone size: NA
J gene: TRBJ2-3
D gene: TRBD2
V gene: TRBV27

CDR3 protein: CASRDIGINQPQHF
CDR3 DNA: TGTGCCAGCAGGGACATAGGGATAAATCAGCCCCAGCATTTT
clone size: NA
J gene: TRBJ1-5
D gene: NA
V gene: TRBV6-1

CDR3 protein: CASSPGTMNYEQYF
CDR3 DNA: TGTGCCAGCTCACCCGGGACTATGAATTACGAGCAGTACTTC
clone size: once
J gene: TRBJ2-7
D gene: TRBD2
V gene: TRBV18

CDR3 protein: CASSLAAGEGYTF
CDR3 DNA: TGTGCCAGCAGCTTAGCGGCAGGGGAAGGCTACACCTTC
clone size: NA
J gene: TRBJ1-2
D gene: NA
V gene: TRBV7-8

CDR3 protein: CASTFTGADTEAFF
CDR3 DNA: TGTGCCAGCACCTTCACAGGGGCCGACACTGAAGCTTTCTTT
clone size: NA
J gene: TRBJ1-1
D gene: TRBD1
V gene: TRBV5-6

CDR3 protein: CASRRQETQYF
CDR3 DNA: TGTGCCAGCAGGCGACAAGAGACCCAGTACTTC
clone size: NA
J gene: TRBJ2-5
D gene: NA
V gene: TRBV6-5

CDR3 protein: CASNDRLREKLFF
CDR3 DNA: TGTGCCAGTAATGACAGGTTAAGAGAAAAACTGTTTTTT
clone size: NA
J gene: TRBJ1-4
D gene: NA
V gene: TRBV19

CDR3 protein: CASSLTSGALGTQYF
CDR3 DNA: TGTGCCAGCAGCCTTACTAGCGGGGCCTTGGGGACCCAGTACTTC
clone size: once
J gene: TRBJ2-5
D gene: TRBD2
V gene: TRBV7-8

CDR3 protein: CASSLVVGANEKLFF
CDR3 DNA: TGTGCCAGCAGCTTAGTAGTCGGAGCTAATGAAAAACTGTTTTTT
clone size: NA
J gene: TRBJ1-4
D gene: NA
V gene: TRBV7-2

CDR3 protein: CSGLSGADTQYF
CDR3 DNA: TGCAGCGGATTGAGCGGGGCAGATACGCAGTATTTT
clone size: NA
J gene: TRBJ2-3
D gene: TRBD2
V gene: TRBV29-1

CDR3 protein: CASSLGGLARSYNEQFF
CDR3 DNA: TGTGCCAGCAGCTTAGGCGGACTAGCCAGGTCCTACAATGAGCAGTTCTTC
clone size: NA
J gene: TRBJ2-1
D gene: TRBD2
V gene: TRBV7-2